What follows are 4 T cell receptor beta chains derived from one specimen sequenced in a study of cytomegalovirus exposure and HLA in healthy donors (TCRdb year 2017). The library came from the immunoSEQ multiplex PCR assay. A mixture of 60 forward primers for TCR Vbeta segments and 13 reverse primers for TCR Jbeta segments was used in the multiplex PCR. The source is immuneACCESS, and TCRdb retained only in-frame sequences with V and J called. Part of the clones is not carried over; for the studies checked, unresolved V genes explain less than half of this, and the remainder is unexplained. The record for this sample contains over 100,000 clones. The top ten hold roughly 1.7% of the sample. Specimen: PBMCs. The receptor source for this set is a woman aged 40 to 55 in good health and CMV-seropositive.

The genes are TRBV28 and TRBJ1-2; a weak D match, TRBD1 (5 bases). V was trimmed by 5 bases and J by 4 bases, leaving 17 bases between them. Germline-derived CDR1 and CDR2 are MDHEN and SYDVKM. CDR3 size: 15 residues. In DNA form, the CDR3 reads TGTGCCAGCAGTGTTCGGACATGGGAGGGCTATGGCTACACCTTC. Encoded protein: CASSVRTWEGYGYTF.

The V and J genes are TRBV5-1 and TRBJ2-1, with 9 bases lining up with TRBD2. V gave up 4 bases and J gave up 0 bases; unmatched junction bases: 5. The CDR3 sequence is 16 residues long. Germline lookup yields CDR1 SGHRS and CDR2 YFSETQ. CDR3 region: CASSSLAGSSYNEQFF. CDR3 bases: TGCGCCAGCAGCAGCCTAGCGGGAAGCTCCTACAATGAGCAGTTCTTC.

V usage is TRBV5-6 and J usage is TRBJ2-7; the D is unclear. Trimming stripped 4 bases from V and 6 bases from J, with 14 bases between. The CDR3 consists of 13 residues. CDR1 SGHDT and CDR2 YYEEEE come from the germline V gene. The CDR3 region has the DNA TGTGCCAGCAGCGCGACGACGTACAGCGAGCAGTACTTC. This sequence encodes CASSATTYSEQYF.

The rearrangement joins TRBV28 to TRBJ2-7; TRBD1 agrees at 7 bases. Germline assignment: CDR1 MDHEN and CDR2 SYDVKM. With 6 bases clipped from V and 13 bases from J, the junction kept 9 bases outside the gene matches. CDR3 size: 11 residues. CDR3 nucleotide sequence: TGTGCCAGCAGCCTACCGGGACAGTACTACTTC. It translates to CASSLPGQYYF.